Listed here is a single T cell receptor beta chain. What it binds is not known. Other DNA sequences in the sample encode the same CDR3. This CDR3 is 14 amino acids long. V shed 6 bases and J shed 5 bases, with 16 bases lying between them. Germline values: CDR1 MNHEY, CDR2 SVGAGI. This entry is derived from a study of PD-1 blockade in mismatch repair-deficient tumors. General study points: Rapid post-treatment expansion, then contraction, generally preceding radiologic response, marked tumor-resident clones.

The sample's time point: archival surgical resection tumor tissue. TCRs were sequenced from three patients responding to pembrolizumab. Tumor tissue came from archival surgical resections of a few responders. TCRdb's table, derived via immunoSEQ multiplex PCR, lists solely in-frame clones and lacks some. The table records over 750 clones, 69% of them present only once. The genes are TRBV6-5 and TRBJ2-5, with a tentative D call TRBD1 (6 bases). The material sequenced was primary tumor tissue, taken from a patient treated with pembrolizumab. The source of this sequence is an adult with mismatch repair-deficient cancer. In nucleotides, the CDR3 is TGTGCCAGCAGATTGCCAGGGGCTTGGGAGACCCAGTACTTC. Translating gives CASRLPGAWETQYF.